The rows below give T cell receptor beta chains drawn from one sample of a study of Graves' ophthalmopathy and Graves' hyperthyroidism. TCRdb re-called the multiplex PCR reads with MiXCR, one entry per CDR3 protein. The sample consists of about 740,000 distinct CDR3 sequences, roughly 40% of them appearing once. The sample consisted of peripheral blood. Receptors were obtained from an adult man with Graves' ophthalmopathy. The CDR3 runs from the conserved cysteine through the conserved F or W. Each record gives: J gene, V gene, CDR3 protein.

TRBJ1-5	TRBV19	CASSKAGLSNQPQHF
TRBJ2-7	TRBV10-3	CAISESYRGYEQYF
TRBJ2-7	TRBV10-3	CAISRTSGSFYEQYF
TRBJ1-2	TRBV10-3	CAISGTVDDYGYTF
TRBJ1-1	TRBV5-8	CASRPNALRANTEAFF
TRBJ1-3	TRBV7-7	CASSWDKDRRRSGNTIYF
TRBJ2-7	TRBV12-3/TRBV12-4	CASSLDTGITYEQYF
TRBJ2-7	TRBV5-1	CASSLATSSHEQYF
TRBJ1-1	TRBV7-3	CASSSPETEAFF
TRBJ2-5	TRBV11-1	CASSRTGGGTQYF
TRBJ1-6	TRBV2	CASLFERSPLHF
TRBJ1-1	TRBV20-1	CSATPRYEAFF
TRBJ2-5	TRBV7-9	CASSSGLPGETQYF
TRBJ2-7	TRBV20-1	CSASRVQGRPYEQYF
TRBJ1-2	TRBV4-3	CASSQDSRNNYGYTF
TRBJ1-3	TRBV14	CASSQVSGNTIYF
TRBJ1-2	TRBV7-2	CASSNGQGPYGYTF
TRBJ2-2	TRBV6-6	CASSYARGTAGELFF
TRBJ1-1	TRBV29-1	CSYTRDTENTEAFF
TRBJ1-4	TRBV10-3	CAISDQGAANEKLFF
TRBJ2-5	TRBV29-1	CSGRGGGQGPQETQYF
TRBJ2-7	TRBV13	CASSTTGGEQYF
TRBJ1-6	TRBV7-2	CASSSGGGDRVRSPLHF
TRBJ2-2	TRBV19	CASSSGKGRNGELVF
TRBJ1-1	TRBV7-9	CASSLAEGEAFF
TRBJ2-5	TRBV10-3	CAISDTNMEETQYF
TRBJ1-2	TRBV27	CASSLGTSYGYTF
TRBJ1-6	TRBV9	CASSVGQGASPLHF
TRBJ2-5	TRBV6-2/TRBV6-3	CAGSYSATQQRAETQYF
TRBJ1-5	TRBV20-1	CSANGQGDQPQHF
TRBJ1-1	TRBV6-1	CASRRTGPTEAFF
TRBJ1-5	TRBV29-1	CSYRSSNQPQHF
TRBJ1-1	TRBV10-3	CAISEGLEAFF
TRBJ2-7	TRBV12-3/TRBV12-4	CASSYPDRVRYEQYF
TRBJ1-5	TRBV10-3	CAIRGQGAVETQHF
TRBJ1-4	TRBV7-9	CASSAGDSLDEKLFF
TRBJ1-4	TRBV19	CASSHNGLPGQGQLDEKLFF
TRBJ2-2	TRBV10-3	CAIRGTGNTGELFF
TRBJ2-5	TRBV25-1	CASRQDRGLQETQYF
TRBJ1-2	TRBV7-9	CASSGRQGGNYGYTF
TRBJ2-7	TRBV20-1	CSAKGHRSYEQYF